The text below deals with one T cell receptor (beta chain). The target antigen is unknown. The germline gives CDR1 MDHEN, CDR2 SYDVKM. CDR3 length: 14 amino acids. Trimming cost V 3 bases and J 6 bases; bases outside gene matches: 6. The sample is drawn from a study of shared clonotypes between healthy human individuals. Study-wide results and caveats: Owing to a small donor count, the genetic and exposure-history diversity represented was limited. Across subsets, estimated richness was generally greater for naive than for memory populations.

Evenly divided among several immunoSEQ plates was the genomic DNA of each subset. Assay used: immunoSEQ multiplex PCR; TCRdb lists only in-frame clones, some missing. The top ten clones hold around 1.5% of a sample with under 1,100,000 clones, approximately 68% of them seen once. This TCR came from a young man in good health. The chain couples TRBV28 to TRBJ1-2; 8 bases match TRBD1. Sequencing input: memory CD4+ T cells sorted from blood. Subset in this sample: CD45RA-negative fraction. The DNA of the CDR3 is TGTGCCAGCAGTTTCTTCCCGACAGGGGATGGCTACACCTTC. Translation: CASSFFPTGDGYTF.